A selection of T cell receptor beta chains follows, all from one sample in a study of blood T cell repertoires in COVID-19. Generated by immunoSEQ multiplex PCR, the TCRdb table keeps only in-frame clones and is missing some. The profile shows roughly 120,000 clones, around 89% of them singletons. The sequenced sample was peripheral blood. The source is a woman aged 45-59 years with acute or convalescent COVID-19. CDR3s include the opening cysteine and the closing phenylalanine or tryptophan. The D gene is left open where the match is weak. Clone sizes are given selectively: once, few, many, or a class where the clone is expanded.

j_gene | d_gene | abundance | v_gene | CDR3aa | CDR3nt
TRBJ2-3 | NA | NA | TRBV9 | CASSVVSGDTQYF | TGTGCCAGCAGCGTAGTCTCCGGAGATACGCAGTATTTT
TRBJ2-2 | TRBD2 | NA | TRBV9 | CASSVARGGRELFF | TGTGCCAGCAGCGTAGCCCGGGGGGGTAGGGAGCTGTTTTTT
TRBJ2-5 | NA | NA | TRBV5-4 | CASSLVTTQETQYF | TGTGCCAGCAGCTTGGTTACAACCCAAGAGACCCAGTACTTC
TRBJ1-1 | NA | NA | TRBV18 | CASSPGPNTEAFF | TGTGCCAGCTCACCAGGGCCGAACACTGAAGCTTTCTTT
TRBJ2-5 | TRBD1 | NA | TRBV11-2 | CASSPDRGRGETQYF | TGTGCCAGCAGCCCAGACAGGGGGCGAGGAGAGACCCAGTACTTC
TRBJ2-1 | TRBD2 | NA | TRBV28 | CASSSLAELPYNEQFF | TGTGCCAGCAGTTCCCTAGCGGAACTTCCCTACAATGAGCAGTTCTTC
TRBJ1-5 | TRBD1 | NA | TRBV7-9 | CASSLDRGNQPQHF | TGTGCCAGCAGCCTCGACAGGGGCAATCAGCCCCAGCATTTT
TRBJ2-7 | TRBD1 | NA | TRBV2 | CASREQGAVGEQYF | TGTGCCAGCAGGGAACAGGGGGCAGTAGGCGAGCAGTACTTC
TRBJ2-3 | TRBD1 | NA | TRBV7-2 | CASSDRGPWVDTQYF | TGTGCCAGCAGCGACAGGGGTCCCTGGGTAGATACGCAGTATTTT
TRBJ2-1 | TRBD1 | NA | TRBV7-9 | CASSLGLDRGSYNEQFF | TGTGCCAGCAGCCTAGGCCTGGACAGGGGCTCCTACAATGAGCAGTTCTTC
TRBJ1-4 | TRBD1 | NA | TRBV5-1 | CASSLAGGTGGEKLFF | TGCGCCAGCAGCTTGGCCGGGGGGACAGGTGGGGAAAAACTGTTTTTT
TRBJ1-1 | NA | few | TRBV13 | CASSLQGGSGAFF | TGTGCCAGCAGCCTGCAAGGAGGTTCGGGGGCTTTCTTT
TRBJ1-4 | TRBD1 | NA | TRBV5-5 | CASSPWDRSNEKLFF | TGTGCCAGCAGCCCCTGGGACAGGTCTAATGAAAAACTGTTTTTT
TRBJ1-1 | NA | NA | TRBV7-9 | CASSLGARENTEAFF | TGTGCCAGCAGCTTGGGAGCTCGGGAGAACACTGAAGCTTTCTTT
TRBJ2-5 | TRBD1 | NA | TRBV14 | CASSQNRGRDETQYF | TGTGCCAGCAGCCAAAATAGGGGGCGCGACGAGACCCAGTACTTC
TRBJ1-2 | TRBD1 | NA | TRBV19 | CASSTTGTGVSGYTF | TGTGCCAGTAGTACGACCGGGACAGGGGTGTCTGGCTACACCTTC
TRBJ2-3 | TRBD2 | NA | TRBV19 | CASSYSGSIGADTQYF | TGTGCCAGTAGTTATAGCGGGAGCATTGGGGCAGATACGCAGTATTTT